This T cell receptor (beta chain) was sequenced for a study of blood T cell repertoires in COVID-19. Overall study context: The United States, Italy and Spain provided the acute and convalescent COVID-19 samples. Sources were T cells, B-cell-depleted T cells, or PBMCs; the material itself was cDNA or gDNA.

CDR3 size: 16 residues. V was cut by 5 bases and J by 2 bases, with 13 bases left in between. Germline lookup yields CDR1 SGHTA and CDR2 FQGTGA. It was during active infection that Seattle patients were enrolled and then longitudinally followed. Original data processing: For nucleated cells, counts were estimated from reference gene primer amplification. TCRdb keeps only in-frame clones here, not all; method: immunoSEQ multiplex PCR. That table furnishes V, J and clone size, whereas the DNA furnished D and trimming. The data contain roughly 100,000 clones, approximately 90% of them singletons. This chain connects TRBV7-3 to TRBJ2-6, with a possible D match to TRBD1 (6 bases). The sample was peripheral blood. This TCR came from a woman between 50 and 59 years old with COVID-19, enrolled during active disease. The CDR3 sequence is CASSPTQGTGANVLTF. CDR3 nucleotide sequence: TGTGCCAGCAGCCCCACACAGGGTACTGGGGCCAACGTCCTGACTTTC.